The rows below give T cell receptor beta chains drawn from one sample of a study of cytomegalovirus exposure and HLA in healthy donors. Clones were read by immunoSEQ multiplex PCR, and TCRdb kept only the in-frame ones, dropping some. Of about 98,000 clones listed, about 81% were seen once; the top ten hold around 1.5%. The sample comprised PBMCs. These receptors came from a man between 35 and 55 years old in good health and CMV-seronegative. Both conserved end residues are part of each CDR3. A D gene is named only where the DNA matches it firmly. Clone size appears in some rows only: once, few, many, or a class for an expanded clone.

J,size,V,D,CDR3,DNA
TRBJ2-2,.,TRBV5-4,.,CASSIDRYTGELFF,TGTGCCAGCAGCATAGACAGGTACACCGGGGAACTGTTTTTT
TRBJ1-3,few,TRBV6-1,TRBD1,CASGTVISGNTIYF,TGTGCCAGCGGGACAGTGATCTCTGGAAACACCATATATTTT
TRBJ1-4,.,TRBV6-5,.,CASSYSPGVHEKLFF,TGTGCCAGCAGTTACTCCCCCGGGGTTCATGAAAAACTGTTTTTC
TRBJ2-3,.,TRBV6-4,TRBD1,CASSEGQGWSDTQYF,TGTGCCAGCAGTGAGGGACAGGGGTGGTCAGATACGCAGTATTTT
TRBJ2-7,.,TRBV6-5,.,CASRNRRFSYEQYF,TGTGCCAGCAGAAACCGCAGGTTCTCCTACGAGCAGTACTTC
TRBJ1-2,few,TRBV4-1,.,CASGDAGFRYGYTF,TGCGCCAGCGGAGACGCAGGGTTTAGATATGGCTACACCTTC
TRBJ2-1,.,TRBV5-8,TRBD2,CASSFRLAGANEQFF,TGTGCCAGCAGCTTCCGACTAGCGGGGGCCAATGAGCAGTTCTTC
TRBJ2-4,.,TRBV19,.,CASGTLKNIQYF,TGTGCTTCCGGGACACTCAAAAACATTCAGTACTTC
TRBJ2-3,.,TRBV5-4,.,CASRGETADTQYF,TGTGCCAGCAGGGGAGAGACGGCAGATACGCAGTATTTT
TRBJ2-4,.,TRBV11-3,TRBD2,CASRLGLAGGLAKNIQYF,TGTGCCAGCAGGTTGGGACTAGCGGGGGGTCTAGCCAAAAACATTCAGTACTTC
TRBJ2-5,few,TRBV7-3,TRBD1,CASRGQGQETQYF,TGTGCCAGTAGGGGACAGGGGCAAGAGACCCAGTACTTC
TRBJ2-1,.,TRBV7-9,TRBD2,CASSFLGAGDNEQFF,TGTGCCAGCAGCTTTCTGGGCGCGGGAGACAATGAGCAGTTCTTC
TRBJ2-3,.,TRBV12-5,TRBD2,CASGLVPGLAGGNTQYF,TGTGCTAGTGGTTTGGTACCGGGGCTAGCGGGGGGGAATACGCAGTATTTT
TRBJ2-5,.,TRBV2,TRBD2,CASSEGHLAGYETQYF,TGTGCCAGCAGTGAGGGCCACCTAGCGGGATATGAGACCCAGTACTTC
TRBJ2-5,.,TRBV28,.,CASKLGGSGDGTQYF,TGTGCCAGCAAACTGGGGGGTAGTGGAGATGGGACCCAGTACTTC
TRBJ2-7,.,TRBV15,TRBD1,CATSRDLQGARRVSYEQYF,TGTGCCACCAGCAGAGATTTACAGGGGGCTAGGAGAGTATCCTACGAGCAGTACTTC
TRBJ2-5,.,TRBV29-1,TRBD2,CSVGTSGQETQYF,TGCAGCGTGGGGACTAGCGGCCAAGAGACCCAGTACTTC
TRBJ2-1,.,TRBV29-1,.,CSVEVLGGRFF,TGCAGCGTTGAAGTATTGGGGGGTAGGTTCTTC
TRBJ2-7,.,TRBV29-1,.,CSVDDRPEAGEQYF,TGCAGCGTTGATGACAGACCAGAGGCAGGGGAGCAGTACTTC
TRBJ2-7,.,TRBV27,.,CASSLSLVHEQYF,TGTGCCAGCAGTTTAAGCCTAGTCCACGAGCAGTACTTC
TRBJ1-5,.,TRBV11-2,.,CASSLYENQPQHF,TGTGCCAGCAGCTTATACGAGAATCAGCCCCAGCATTTT
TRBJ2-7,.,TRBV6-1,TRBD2,CASREGLANYEQYF,TGTGCCAGCAGAGAAGGACTAGCGAACTACGAGCAGTACTTC
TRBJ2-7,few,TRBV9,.,CASSVAPGSSYEQYF,TGTGCCAGCAGCGTAGCTCCAGGGTCCAGCTACGAGCAGTACTTC
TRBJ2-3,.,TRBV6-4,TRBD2,CASSDSPGLAGTDTQYF,TGTGCCAGCAGTGACTCCCCGGGACTAGCGGGCACAGATACGCAGTATTTT
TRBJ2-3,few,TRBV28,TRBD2,CASSGGSLSTDTQYF,TGTGCCAGCAGCGGGGGGAGCCTGAGCACAGATACGCAGTATTTT
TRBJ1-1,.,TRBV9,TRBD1,CASSAGGRMNTEAFF,TGTGCCAGCAGCGCAGGGGGCAGGATGAACACTGAAGCTTTCTTT
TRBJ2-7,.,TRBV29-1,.,CSVARAHNEQYF,TGCAGCGTTGCCAGGGCCCATAACGAGCAGTACTTC
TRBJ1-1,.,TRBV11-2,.,CASSVDLQGGAFF,TGTGCCAGCAGCGTAGACTTACAGGGTGGTGCTTTCTTT
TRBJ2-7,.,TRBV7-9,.,CASSLGRADKYEQYF,TGTGCCAGCAGCTTAGGGAGGGCAGACAAATACGAGCAGTACTTC
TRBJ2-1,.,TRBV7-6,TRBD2,CASSLGTSGEYNEQFF,TGTGCCAGCAGCCTCGGGACTAGCGGGGAGTACAATGAGCAGTTCTTC
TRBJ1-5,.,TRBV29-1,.,CSVVLGQGSNQPQHF,TGCAGCGTTGTACTTGGGCAGGGAAGCAATCAGCCCCAGCATTTT
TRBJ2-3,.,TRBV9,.,CASSSAQGPLYTQYF,TGTGCCAGCAGCTCAGCCCAGGGGCCTCTATATACGCAGTATTTT
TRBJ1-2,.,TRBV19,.,CASSSTSLYGYTF,TGTGCCAGTAGTTCTACGTCGCTCTATGGCTACACCTTC
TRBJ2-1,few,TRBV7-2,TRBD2,CASSPASGGGGDEQFF,TGTGCCAGCAGCCCAGCTAGCGGGGGAGGGGGGGATGAGCAGTTCTTC
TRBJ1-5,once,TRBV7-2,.,CASSLAVRGAQPQHF,TGTGCCAGCAGCTTAGCGGTCAGGGGAGCTCAGCCCCAGCATTTT
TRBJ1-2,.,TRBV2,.,CASSAGRGNYGYTF,TGTGCCAGCAGCGCCGGAAGGGGGAACTATGGCTACACCTTC
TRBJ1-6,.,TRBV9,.,CASSPTGWGNSPLHF,TGTGCCAGCAGCCCGACAGGTTGGGGTAATTCACCCCTCCACTTT
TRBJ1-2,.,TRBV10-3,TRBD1,CAIRGTGASANYGYTF,TGTGCCATCAGAGGGACAGGGGCGTCAGCTAACTATGGCTACACCTTC
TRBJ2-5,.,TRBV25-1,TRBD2,CASSEKPGTSVETQYF,TGTGCCAGCAGTGAAAAACCCGGGACTAGCGTGGAGACCCAGTACTTC
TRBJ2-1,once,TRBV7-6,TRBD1,CASSPGTGGNNEQFF,TGTGCCAGCAGCCCCGGGACAGGGGGCAACAATGAGCAGTTCTTC
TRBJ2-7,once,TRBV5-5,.,CASSSLRGSSYEQYF,TGTGCCAGCAGCTCCCTCAGGGGTTCCTCCTACGAGCAGTACTTC
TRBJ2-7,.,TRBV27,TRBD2,CASSFSGGVYEQYF,TGTGCCAGCAGTTTCAGCGGGGGGGTCTACGAGCAGTACTTC
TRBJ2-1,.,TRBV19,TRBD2,CASALLRLAGGSYNEQFF,TGTGCCAGTGCCCTACTTAGACTAGCGGGGGGCTCCTACAATGAGCAGTTCTTC
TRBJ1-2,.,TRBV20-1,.,CSARDGPGYTF,TGCAGTGCTAGAGATGGGCCGGGCTACACCTTC
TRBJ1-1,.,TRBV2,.,CASSETRDTEAFF,TGTGCCAGCAGTGAAACCCGGGACACTGAAGCTTTCTTT
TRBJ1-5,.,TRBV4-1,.,CAGSQAYNGGQPQHF,TGCGCCGGCAGCCAAGCGTACAACGGGGGTCAGCCCCAGCATTTT
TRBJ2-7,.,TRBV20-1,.,CSASDTYEQYF,TGCAGTGCTAGCGACACCTACGAGCAGTACTTC
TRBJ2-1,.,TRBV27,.,CASGRPHRGDEQFF,TGTGCCAGCGGCAGGCCCCACCGTGGTGATGAGCAGTTCTTC
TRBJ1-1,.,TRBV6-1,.,CASSILTAMNTEAFF,TGTGCCAGCAGCATACTTACAGCCATGAACACTGAAGCTTTCTTT
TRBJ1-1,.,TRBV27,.,CASSFHRAVGPQLDTEAFF,TGTGCCAGCAGTTTCCACAGGGCCGTCGGTCCGCAATTAGACACTGAAGCTTTCTTT
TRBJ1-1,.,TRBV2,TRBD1,CASSLQGARGNTEAFF,TGTGCCAGCAGTTTACAGGGGGCGCGGGGGAACACTGAAGCTTTCTTT
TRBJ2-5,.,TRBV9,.,CASSTERGGHQETQYF,TGTGCCAGCAGTACCGAGAGGGGGGGGCACCAAGAGACCCAGTACTTC
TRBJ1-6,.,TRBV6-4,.,CASSETVDSPLHF,TGTGCCAGCAGTGAGACAGTTGATTCACCCCTCCACTTT
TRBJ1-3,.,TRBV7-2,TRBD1,CASSLVGTGTGNTIYF,TGTGCCAGCAGCTTAGTCGGGACAGGGACTGGAAACACCATATATTTT
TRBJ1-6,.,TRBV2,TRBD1,CASSYRGEYSPLHF,TGTGCCAGCAGTTACAGGGGCGAATATTCACCCCTCCACTTT
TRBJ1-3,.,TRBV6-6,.,CASSYEWGQNTIYF,TGTGCCAGCAGTTACGAATGGGGGCAGAACACCATATATTTT
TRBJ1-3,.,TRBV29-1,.,CSVEVPGANSGNTIYF,TGCAGCGTTGAGGTTCCAGGGGCGAACTCTGGAAACACCATATATTTT